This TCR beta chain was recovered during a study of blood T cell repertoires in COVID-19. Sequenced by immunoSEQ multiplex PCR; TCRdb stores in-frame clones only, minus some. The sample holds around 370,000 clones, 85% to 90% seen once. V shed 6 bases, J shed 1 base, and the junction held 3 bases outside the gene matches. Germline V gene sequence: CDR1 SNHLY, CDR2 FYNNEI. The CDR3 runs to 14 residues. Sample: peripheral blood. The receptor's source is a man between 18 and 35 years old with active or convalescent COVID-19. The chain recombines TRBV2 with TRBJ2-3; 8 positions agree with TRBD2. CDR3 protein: CASSRAGGTDTQYF. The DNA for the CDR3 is TGTGCCAGCAGCCGAGCGGGGGGCACAGATACGCAGTATTTT.